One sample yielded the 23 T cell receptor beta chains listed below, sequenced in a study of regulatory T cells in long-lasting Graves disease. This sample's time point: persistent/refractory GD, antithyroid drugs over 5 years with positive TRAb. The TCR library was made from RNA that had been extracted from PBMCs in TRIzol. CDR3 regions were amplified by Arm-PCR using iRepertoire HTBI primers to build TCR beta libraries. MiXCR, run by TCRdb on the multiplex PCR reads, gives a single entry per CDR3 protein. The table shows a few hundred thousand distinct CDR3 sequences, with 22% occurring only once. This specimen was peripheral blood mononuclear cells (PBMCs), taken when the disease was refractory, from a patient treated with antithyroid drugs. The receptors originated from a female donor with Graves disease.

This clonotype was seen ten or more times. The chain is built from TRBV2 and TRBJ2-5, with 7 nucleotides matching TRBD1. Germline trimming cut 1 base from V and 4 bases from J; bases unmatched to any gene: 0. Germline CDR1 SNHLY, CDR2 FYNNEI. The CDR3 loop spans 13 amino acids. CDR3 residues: CASSEGTGETQYF. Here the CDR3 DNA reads TGTGCCAGCAGTGAAGGGACAGGAGAGACCCAGTACTTC. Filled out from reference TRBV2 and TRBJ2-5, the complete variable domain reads EPEVTQTPSHQVTQMGQEVILRCVPISNHLYFYWYRQILGQKVEFLVSFYNNEISEKSEIFDDQFSVERPDGSNFTLKIRSTKLEDSAMYFCASSEGTGETQYFGPGTRLLVL.

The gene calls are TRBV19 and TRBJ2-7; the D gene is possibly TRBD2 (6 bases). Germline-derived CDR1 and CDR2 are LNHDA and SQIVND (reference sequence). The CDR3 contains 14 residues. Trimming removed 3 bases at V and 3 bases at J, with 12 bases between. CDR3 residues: CASSMIGSGYEQYF. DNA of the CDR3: TGTGCCAGTAGTATGATCGGGAGTGGCTACGAGCAGTACTTC.

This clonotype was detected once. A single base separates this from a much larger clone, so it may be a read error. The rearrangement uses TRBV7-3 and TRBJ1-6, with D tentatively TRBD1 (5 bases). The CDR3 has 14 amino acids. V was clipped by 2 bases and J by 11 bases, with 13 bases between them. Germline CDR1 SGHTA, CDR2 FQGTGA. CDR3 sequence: CASSLQVQGPPLHF. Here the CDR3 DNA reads TGTGCCAGCAGCTTACAGGTCCAGGGTCCACCCCTCCACTTT.

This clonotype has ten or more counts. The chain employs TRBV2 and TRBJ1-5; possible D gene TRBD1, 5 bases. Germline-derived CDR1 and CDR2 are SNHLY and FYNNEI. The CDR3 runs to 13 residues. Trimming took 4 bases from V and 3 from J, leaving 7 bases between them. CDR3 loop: CASSVGTNQPQHF. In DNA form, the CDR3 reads TGTGCCAGCAGTGTAGGGACCAATCAGCCCCAGCATTTT.

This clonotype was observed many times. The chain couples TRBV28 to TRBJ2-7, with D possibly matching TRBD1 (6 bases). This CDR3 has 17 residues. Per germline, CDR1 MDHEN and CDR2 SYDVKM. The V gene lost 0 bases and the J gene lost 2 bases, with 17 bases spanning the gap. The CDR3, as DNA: TGTGCCAGCAGTTTATGGGGTCGGGGACACATCCCCTACGAGCAGTACTTC. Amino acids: CASSLWGRGHIPYEQYF.

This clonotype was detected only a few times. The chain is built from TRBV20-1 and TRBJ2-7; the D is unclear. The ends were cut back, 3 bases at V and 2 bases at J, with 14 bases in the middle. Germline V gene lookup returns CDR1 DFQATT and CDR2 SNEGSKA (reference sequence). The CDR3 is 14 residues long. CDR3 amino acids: CSASPFTGAYEQYF. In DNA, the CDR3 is TGCAGTGCTAGCCCCTTTACGGGTGCCTACGAGCAGTACTTC.

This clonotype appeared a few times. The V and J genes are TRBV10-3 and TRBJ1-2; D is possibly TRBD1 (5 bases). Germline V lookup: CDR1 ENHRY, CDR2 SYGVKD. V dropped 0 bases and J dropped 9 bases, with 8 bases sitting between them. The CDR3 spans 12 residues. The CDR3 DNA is TGTGCCATCAGTGAGTCGGGGGAAAGCTACACCTTC. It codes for CAISESGESYTF.

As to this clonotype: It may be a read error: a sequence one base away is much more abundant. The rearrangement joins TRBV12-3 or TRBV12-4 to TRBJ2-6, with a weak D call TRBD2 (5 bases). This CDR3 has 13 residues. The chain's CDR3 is CASSPPASNVLAF. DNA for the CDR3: TGTGCCAGCAGTCCCCCCGCTAGCAACGTCCTGGCTTTC.

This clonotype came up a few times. In nucleotides, the CDR3 is TGTGCCAGTAGTATCCGGGGACACGAAGCTTTCTTT. Its translation: CASSIRGHEAFF. The genes are TRBV19 and TRBJ1-1, with D tentatively TRBD1 (6 bases). Germline V gives CDR1 LNHDA, CDR2 SQIVND (reference sequence). The CDR3 totals 12 residues. The V and J ends lost 3 bases and 8 bases respectively, with 10 bases between them.

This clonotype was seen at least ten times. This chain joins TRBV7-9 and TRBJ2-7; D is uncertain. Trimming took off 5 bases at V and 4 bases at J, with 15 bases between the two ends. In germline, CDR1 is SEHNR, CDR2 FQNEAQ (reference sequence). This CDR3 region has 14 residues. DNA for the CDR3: TGTGCCAGCAGCGGACGAAAGAGTAGTTACGAGCAGTACTTC. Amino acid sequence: CASSGRKSSYEQYF.

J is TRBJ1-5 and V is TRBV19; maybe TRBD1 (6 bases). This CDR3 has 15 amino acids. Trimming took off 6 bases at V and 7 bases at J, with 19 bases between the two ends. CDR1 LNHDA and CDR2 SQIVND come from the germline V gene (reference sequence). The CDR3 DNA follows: TGTGCCAGTAGCACGACCGGGGGCCTAGGCCAGCCCCAGCATTTT. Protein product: CASSTTGGLGQPQHF.

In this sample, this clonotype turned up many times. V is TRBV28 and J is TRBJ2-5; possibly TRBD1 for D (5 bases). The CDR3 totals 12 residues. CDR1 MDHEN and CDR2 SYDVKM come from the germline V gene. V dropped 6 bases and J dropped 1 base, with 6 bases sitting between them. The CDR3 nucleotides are TGTGCCAGCAGGACAGTCCAAGAGACCCAGTACTTC. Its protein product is CASRTVQETQYF.

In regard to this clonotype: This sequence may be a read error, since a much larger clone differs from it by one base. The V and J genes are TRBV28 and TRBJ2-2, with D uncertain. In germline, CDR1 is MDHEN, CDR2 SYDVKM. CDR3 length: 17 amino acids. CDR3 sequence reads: CASSKIPAQTNTRELFF. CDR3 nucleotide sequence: TGTGCCAGCAGTAAGATACCTGCTCAAACGAACACCAGGGAGCTGTTTTTT.

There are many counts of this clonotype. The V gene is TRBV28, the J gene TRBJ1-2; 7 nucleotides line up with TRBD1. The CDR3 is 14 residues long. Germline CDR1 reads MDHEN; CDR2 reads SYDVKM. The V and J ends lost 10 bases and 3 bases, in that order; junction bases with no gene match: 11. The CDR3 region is CATIWDSPHYGYTF. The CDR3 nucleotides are TGTGCCACCATATGGGACAGCCCCCACTATGGCTACACCTTC.

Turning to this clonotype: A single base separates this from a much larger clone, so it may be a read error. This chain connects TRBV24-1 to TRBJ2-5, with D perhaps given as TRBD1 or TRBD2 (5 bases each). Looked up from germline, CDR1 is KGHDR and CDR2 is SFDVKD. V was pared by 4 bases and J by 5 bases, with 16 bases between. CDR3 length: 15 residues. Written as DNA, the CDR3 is TGTGCCACCAGTGAAACAGGCCTGCGGAGGGAGACCCAGTACTTC. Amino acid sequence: CATSETGLRRETQYF.

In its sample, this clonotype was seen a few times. This CDR3 reads CSARVGGVEQYF. CDR3 in DNA: TGCAGTGCTAGAGTGGGCGGGGTCGAGCAGTACTTC. This chain links TRBV20-1 with TRBJ2-7; D is perhaps TRBD2 (6 bases). Deletions cut 1 base from V and 6 bases from J, with 10 bases between. CDR1 and CDR2 from the germline V gene are DFQATT and SNEGSKA (reference sequence). The CDR3 spans 12 residues.

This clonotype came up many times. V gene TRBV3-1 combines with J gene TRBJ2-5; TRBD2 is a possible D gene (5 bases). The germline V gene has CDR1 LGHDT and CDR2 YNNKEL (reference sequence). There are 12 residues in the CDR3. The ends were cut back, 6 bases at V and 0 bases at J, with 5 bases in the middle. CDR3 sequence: CASREDQETQYF. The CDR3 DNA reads TGTGCCAGCAGGGAGGACCAAGAGACCCAGTACTTC.

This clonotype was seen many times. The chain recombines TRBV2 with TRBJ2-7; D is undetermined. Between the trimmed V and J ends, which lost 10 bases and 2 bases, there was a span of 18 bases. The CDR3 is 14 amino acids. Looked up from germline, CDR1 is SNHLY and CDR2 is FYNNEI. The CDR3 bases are TGTGCCACCCAACGAACGGCGACTGCCTACGAGCAGTACTTC. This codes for CATQRTATAYEQYF.

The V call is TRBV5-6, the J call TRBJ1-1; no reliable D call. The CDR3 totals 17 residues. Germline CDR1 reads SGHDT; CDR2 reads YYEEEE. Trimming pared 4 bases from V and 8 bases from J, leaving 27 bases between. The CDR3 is CASSAASGPLGVPEAFF. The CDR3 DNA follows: TGTGCCAGCAGCGCGGCTTCAGGACCGCTCGGGGTTCCCGAAGCTTTCTTT.

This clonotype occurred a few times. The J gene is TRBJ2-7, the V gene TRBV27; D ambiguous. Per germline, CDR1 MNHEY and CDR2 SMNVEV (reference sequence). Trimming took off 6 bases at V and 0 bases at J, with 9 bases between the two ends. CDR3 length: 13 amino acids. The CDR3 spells CASRPVLSYEQYF. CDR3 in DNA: TGTGCCAGCAGGCCAGTGCTCTCCTACGAGCAGTACTTC.

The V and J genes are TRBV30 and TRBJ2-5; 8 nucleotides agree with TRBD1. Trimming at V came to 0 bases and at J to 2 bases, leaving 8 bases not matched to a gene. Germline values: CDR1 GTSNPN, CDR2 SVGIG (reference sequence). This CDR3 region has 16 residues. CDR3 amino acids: CAWSVNLRTGQETQYF. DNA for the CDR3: TGTGCCTGGAGTGTAAATCTTCGGACAGGGCAAGAGACCCAGTACTTC.

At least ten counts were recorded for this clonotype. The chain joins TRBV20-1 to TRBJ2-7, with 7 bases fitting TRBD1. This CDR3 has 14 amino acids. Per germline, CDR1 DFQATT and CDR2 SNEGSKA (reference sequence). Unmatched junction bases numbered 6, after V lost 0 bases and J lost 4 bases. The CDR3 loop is CSARDRRGQYEQYF. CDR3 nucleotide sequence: TGCAGTGCTAGAGATAGAAGGGGGCAGTACGAGCAGTACTTC.

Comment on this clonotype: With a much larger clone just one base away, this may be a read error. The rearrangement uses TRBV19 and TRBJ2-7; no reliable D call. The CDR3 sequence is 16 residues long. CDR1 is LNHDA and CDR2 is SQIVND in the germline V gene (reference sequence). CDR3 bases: TGTGCCAGTAGAAAGGCGTGGATTTTAGGGTTCAACGAGCAGCACTTC. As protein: CASRKAWILGFNEQHF. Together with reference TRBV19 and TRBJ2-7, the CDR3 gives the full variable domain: DGGITQSPKYLFRKEGQNVTLSCEQNLNHDAMYWYRQDPGQGLRLIYYSQIVNDFQKGDIAEGYSVSREKKESFPLTVTSAQKNPTAFYLCASRKAWILGFNEQHFGPGTRLTVT.